This TCR beta chain was identified during a study of shared clonotypes between healthy human individuals. Background on the study: Serving as donors were two women and three men, whose ages spanned 18 to 49.

Each subset's genomic DNA was shared equally among a number of immunoSEQ plates. Sequencing was performed with immunoSEQ multiplex PCR; in TCRdb, only in-frame clones are kept and a portion is missing. This sample has some 2,400,000 clones, with almost 96% found just once. The study separated CD4+ cells into CD45RA+ naive and CD45RA-negative memory subsets. The sequence derives from a man younger than 35 in good health. Specimen: naive CD4+ T cells sorted from blood. Noted subset: CD45RA+ positively selected.

CDR3 sequence (DNA): TGCGCCAGCAGTTATGGGACAGGAAGCACAGATACGCAGTATTTT. Translation gives CASSYGTGSTDTQYF. The rearrangement joins TRBV10-1 to TRBJ2-3; 8 nucleotides align to TRBD1. The V segment lost 5 bases and the J segment 0 bases; nucleotides outside the gene matches: 4. Germline V gene sequence: CDR1 WNHNN, CDR2 SYGVQD (reference sequence). The CDR3 contains 15 residues.